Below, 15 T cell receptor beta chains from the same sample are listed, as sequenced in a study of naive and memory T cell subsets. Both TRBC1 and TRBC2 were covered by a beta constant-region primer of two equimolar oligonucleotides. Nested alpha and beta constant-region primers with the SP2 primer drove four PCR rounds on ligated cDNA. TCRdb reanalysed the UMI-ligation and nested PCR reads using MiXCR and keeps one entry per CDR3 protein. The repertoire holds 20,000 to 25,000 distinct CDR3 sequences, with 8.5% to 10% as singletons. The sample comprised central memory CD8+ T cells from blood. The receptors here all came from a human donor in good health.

DNA of the CDR3: TGTGCCAGCAGCTTATGGGAGACCCAGTACTTC. Its translation is CASSLWETQYF. The chain couples TRBV11-2 to TRBJ2-5; unclear D gene. The germline V gene has CDR1 SGHAT and CDR2 FQNNGV. The length of the CDR3 is 11 residues. Deletions cut 2 bases from V and 5 bases from J, with 3 bases between.

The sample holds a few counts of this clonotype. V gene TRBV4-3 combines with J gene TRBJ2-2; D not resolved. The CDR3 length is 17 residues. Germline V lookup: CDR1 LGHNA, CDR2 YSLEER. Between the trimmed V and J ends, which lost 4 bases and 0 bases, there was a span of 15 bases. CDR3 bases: TGCGCCAGCAGCCGAGACCCCTCTGGGGCGAACACCGGGGAGCTGTTTTTT. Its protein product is CASSRDPSGANTGELFF.

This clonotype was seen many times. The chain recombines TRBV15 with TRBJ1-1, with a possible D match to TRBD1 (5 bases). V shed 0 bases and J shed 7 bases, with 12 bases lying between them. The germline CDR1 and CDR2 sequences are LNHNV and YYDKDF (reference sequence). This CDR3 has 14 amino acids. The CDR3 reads CATSRDFRGHEAFF. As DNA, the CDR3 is TGTGCCACCAGCAGAGATTTCCGGGGCCATGAAGCTTTCTTT.

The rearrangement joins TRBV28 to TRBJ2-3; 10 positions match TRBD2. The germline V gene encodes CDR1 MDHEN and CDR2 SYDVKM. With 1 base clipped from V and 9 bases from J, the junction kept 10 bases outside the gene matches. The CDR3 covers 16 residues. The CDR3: CASSLYLAGELATQYF. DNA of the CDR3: TGTGCCAGCAGTTTATATCTAGCGGGAGAGTTGGCGACGCAGTATTTT.

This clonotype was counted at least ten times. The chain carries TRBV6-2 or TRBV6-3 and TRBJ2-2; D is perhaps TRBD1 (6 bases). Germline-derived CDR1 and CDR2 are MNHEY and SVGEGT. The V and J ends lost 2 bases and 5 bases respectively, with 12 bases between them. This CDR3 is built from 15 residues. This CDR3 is CASSYSGGATGELFF. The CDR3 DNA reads TGTGCCAGCAGTTACAGTGGGGGCGCGACCGGGGAGCTGTTTTTT.

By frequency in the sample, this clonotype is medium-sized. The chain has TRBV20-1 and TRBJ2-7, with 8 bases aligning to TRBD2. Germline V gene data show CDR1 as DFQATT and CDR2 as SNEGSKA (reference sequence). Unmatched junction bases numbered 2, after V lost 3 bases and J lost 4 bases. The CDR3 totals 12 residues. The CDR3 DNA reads TGCAGTGCTAGGCGGGAGGAGTACGAGCAGTACTTC. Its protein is CSARREEYEQYF.

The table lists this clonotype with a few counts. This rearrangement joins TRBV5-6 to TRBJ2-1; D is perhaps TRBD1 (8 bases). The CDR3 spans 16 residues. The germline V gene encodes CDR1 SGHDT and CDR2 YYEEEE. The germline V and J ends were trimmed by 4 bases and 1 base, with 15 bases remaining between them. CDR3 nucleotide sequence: TGTGCCAGCAGCGGGGGGGGACAGGAGTCCTACAATGAGCAGTTCTTC. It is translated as CASSGGGQESYNEQFF.

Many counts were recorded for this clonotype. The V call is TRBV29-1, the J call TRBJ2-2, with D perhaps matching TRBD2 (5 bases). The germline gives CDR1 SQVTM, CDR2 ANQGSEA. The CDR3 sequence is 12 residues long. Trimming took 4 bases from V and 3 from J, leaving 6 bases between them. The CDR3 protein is CSVVRDTGELFF. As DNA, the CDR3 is TGCAGCGTTGTGCGGGACACCGGGGAGCTGTTTTTT.

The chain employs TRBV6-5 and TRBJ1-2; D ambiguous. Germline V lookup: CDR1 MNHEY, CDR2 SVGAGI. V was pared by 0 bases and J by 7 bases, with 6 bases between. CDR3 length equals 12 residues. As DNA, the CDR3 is TGTGCCAGCAGTTACTCGAACAGTGGCTACACCTTC. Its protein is CASSYSNSGYTF.

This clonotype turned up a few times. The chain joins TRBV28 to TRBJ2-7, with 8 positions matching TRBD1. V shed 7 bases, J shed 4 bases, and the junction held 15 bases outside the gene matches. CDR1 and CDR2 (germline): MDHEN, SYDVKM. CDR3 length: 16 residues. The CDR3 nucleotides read TGTGCCAGCACCCCTCCCTCAGGACAGGGTGGGTACGAGCAGTACTTC. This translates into CASTPPSGQGGYEQYF.

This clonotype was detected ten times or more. CDR3 sequence reads: CASSQGRLNYGYTF. DNA for the CDR3: TGTGCCAGCAGTCAGGGACGGCTAAACTATGGCTACACCTTC. This sequence joins TRBV2 and TRBJ1-2; the D gene is possibly TRBD1 (5 bases). This CDR3 is built from 14 residues. Per the germline V gene, CDR1 is SNHLY and CDR2 is FYNNEI. V was shortened by 5 bases and J by 2 bases, with 12 bases between the two germline ends. Full variable domain (remainder filled in from reference TRBV2 and TRBJ1-2): EPEVTQTPSHQVTQMGQEVILRCVPISNHLYFYWYRQILGQKVEFLVSFYNNEISEKSEIFDDQFSVERPDGSNFTLKIRSTKLEDSAMYFCASSQGRLNYGYTFGSGTRLTVV.

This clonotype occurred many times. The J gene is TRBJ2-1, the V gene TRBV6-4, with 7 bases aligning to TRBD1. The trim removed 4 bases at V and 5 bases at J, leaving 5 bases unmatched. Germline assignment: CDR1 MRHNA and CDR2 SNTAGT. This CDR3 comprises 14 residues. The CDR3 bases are TGTGCCAGCAGTGCCGGGACAGATAACAATGAGCAGTTCTTC. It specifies CASSAGTDNNEQFF.

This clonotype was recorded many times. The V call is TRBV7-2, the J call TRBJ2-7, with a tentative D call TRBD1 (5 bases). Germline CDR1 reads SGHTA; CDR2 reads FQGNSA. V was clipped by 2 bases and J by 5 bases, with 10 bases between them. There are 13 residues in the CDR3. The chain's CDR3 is CASSLQGVHEQYF. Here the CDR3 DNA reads TGTGCCAGCAGCTTACAGGGTGTCCACGAGCAGTACTTC.

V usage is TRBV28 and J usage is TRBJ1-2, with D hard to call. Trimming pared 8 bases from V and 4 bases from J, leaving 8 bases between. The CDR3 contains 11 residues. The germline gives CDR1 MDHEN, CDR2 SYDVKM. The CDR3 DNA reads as TGTGCCAGCTGGACGGGCTATGGCTACACCTTC. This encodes CASWTGYGYTF.

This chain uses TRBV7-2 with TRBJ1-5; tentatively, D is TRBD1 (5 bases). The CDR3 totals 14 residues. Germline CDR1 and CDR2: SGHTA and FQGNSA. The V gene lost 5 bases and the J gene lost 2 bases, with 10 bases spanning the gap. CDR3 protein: CASSPGTGNQPQHF. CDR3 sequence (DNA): TGTGCCAGCAGCCCGGGGACGGGCAATCAGCCCCAGCATTTT.